One and the same sample provided the 24 T cell receptor beta chains below, sequenced in a study of monozygotic twins with inflammatory bowel disease. TCRdb re-called the 5' RACE reads; one entry per CDR3 protein, DNA not given. This repertoire comprises roughly 100,000 distinct CDR3 sequences; its ten largest clones make up approximately 2%. The sample comprised blood. The receptors shown here come from a human donor with ulcerative colitis or Crohn's disease, or a healthy co-twin of an affected twin (not recorded which).

Here the CDR3 reads CASSPLGVGQGEQYF. V usage is TRBV18 and J usage is TRBJ2-7; TCRdb designates TRBD1, a call that cannot be tested without DNA. The CDR3 extends over 15 amino acids. The V gene's germline CDR1 is KGHSH and CDR2 LQKENI.

The J gene is TRBJ1-4, the V gene TRBV29-1; TCRdb names TRBD1, which stays unverified in the absence of DNA. In germline, CDR1 is SQVTM, CDR2 ANQGSEA. CDR3 length: 12 amino acids. The CDR3 sequence: CSVYRTGGGLFF.

The genes are TRBV6-2 or TRBV6-3 and TRBJ2-7; TCRdb indicates TRBD2, and absent DNA this call remains unverified. The CDR3 covers 16 residues. Germline V CDR1 and CDR2: MNHEY, SVGEGT. CDR3 protein: CASSYSLAGGMHEQYF.

V gene TRBV20-1 combines with J gene TRBJ2-2. This CDR3 region has 16 residues. CDR1 DFQATT and CDR2 SNEGSKA come from the germline V gene (reference sequence). The CDR3 loop reads CSAGRTYVVDTGELFF.

V gene TRBV7-2 combines with J gene TRBJ2-5. The V gene's germline CDR1 is SGHTA and CDR2 FQGNSA. The CDR3 length is 15 residues. The CDR3: CASSLGQTIQETQYF.

The genes are TRBV20-1 and TRBJ2-7; TCRdb picks TRBD1, but there is no DNA to check that call. The CDR3 has 16 amino acids. The germline V gene encodes CDR1 DFQATT and CDR2 SNEGSKA (reference sequence). CDR3 sequence reads: CSARPRGTGKPSEQYF.

The chain couples TRBV19 to TRBJ2-5; TCRdb selects TRBD1, and the lack of DNA leaves this call unchecked. In germline, CDR1 is LNHDA, CDR2 SQIVND (reference sequence). The CDR3 extends over 15 amino acids. Here the CDR3 reads CASRRTGVLRETQYF.

The chain is built from TRBV6-6 and TRBJ2-2; the TCRdb call, TRBD1, lacks DNA for checking. The length of the CDR3 is 13 residues. Germline V gene sequence: CDR1 MNHNY, CDR2 SVGAGI (reference sequence). The CDR3 is CASMPLSTGELFF.

The chain employs TRBV12-3 or TRBV12-4 and TRBJ1-5; TCRdb returns TRBD1, unconfirmable since there is no DNA. The CDR3 has 16 residues. CDR3 residues: CASSSSGVISNQPQHF.

This rearrangement joins TRBV5-5 to TRBJ2-2. CDR1 SGHKS and CDR2 YYEKEE come from the germline V gene (reference sequence). The CDR3 is made up of 13 amino acids. CDR3 loop: CASGPPNTGELFF.

The V call is TRBV29-1, the J call TRBJ2-7; TCRdb's D gene call, TRBD2, goes unchecked for lack of DNA. Germline V gene lookup returns CDR1 SQVTM and CDR2 ANQGSEA. CDR3 size: 16 residues. CDR3 region: CSVEGGTSGNSYEQYF.

The chain couples TRBV10-1 to TRBJ1-2; TCRdb returns TRBD1, unconfirmable since there is no DNA. Germline CDR1 reads WNHNN; CDR2 reads SYGVQD (reference sequence). The CDR3 loop spans 13 amino acids. This CDR3 is CASSPDRDRGYTF.

This chain joins TRBV11-2 and TRBJ2-7; TCRdb reports TRBD1, a call that lacks DNA to check it against. CDR1 is SGHAT and CDR2 is FQNNGV in the germline V gene. The length of the CDR3 is 16 residues. The CDR3 spells CASRKIQGKVSYKQYF. Full variable domain (missing parts from reference TRBV11-2 and TRBJ2-7): EAGVAQSPRYKIIEKRQSVAFWCNPISGHATLYWYQQILGQGPKLLIQFQNNGVVDDSQLPKDRFSAERLKGVDSTLKIQPAKLEDSAVYLCASRKIQGKVSYKQYFGPGTRLTVT.

The genes are TRBV7-3 and TRBJ1-5. This CDR3 region has 14 residues. Germline-derived CDR1 and CDR2 are SGHTA and FQGTGA. The CDR3 region is CASSLMGPNQPQHF.

V usage is TRBV5-1 and J usage is TRBJ2-3; TCRdb picks TRBD2, but there is no DNA to check that call. The germline CDR1 and CDR2 sequences are SGHRS and YFSETQ. This CDR3 region has 16 residues. CDR3 loop: CASSPPGLAGTNTQYF.

The V gene is TRBV5-1, the J gene TRBJ1-1; TCRdb reports TRBD1, a call that lacks DNA to check it against. The CDR3 is made up of 20 amino acids. Germline V lookup: CDR1 SGHRS, CDR2 YFSETQ. The CDR3 region is CASSSPIFSGTGGRNTEAFF.

The chain uses TRBV19 and TRBJ2-1; TCRdb gives TRBD1 as the D gene, but with no DNA this cannot be confirmed. In germline, CDR1 is LNHDA, CDR2 SQIVND (reference sequence). This CDR3 has 15 amino acids. CDR3 region: CASSNIGARWNEQFF.

V is TRBV7-2 and J is TRBJ1-6; TCRdb returns TRBD1, unconfirmable since there is no DNA. Germline-derived CDR1 and CDR2 are SGHTA and FQGNSA. The CDR3 is 14 amino acids. The CDR3 protein is CASSLGQALSPLHF.

This rearrangement joins TRBV10-3 to TRBJ1-5. The CDR3 runs to 12 residues. Germline CDR1 is ENHRY and CDR2 is SYGVKD. The CDR3 protein is CAIGRENQPPHF.

This chain joins TRBV6-5 and TRBJ2-3. The CDR3 sequence is 16 residues long. Per germline, CDR1 MNHEY and CDR2 SVGAGI. CDR3 loop: CASSSGVVLVADTQYF.

The gene calls are TRBV10-3 and TRBJ2-7; TCRdb calls TRBD1, which cannot be checked without DNA. The germline gives CDR1 ENHRY, CDR2 SYGVKD. This CDR3 contains 13 residues. CDR3 in amino acids: CAITGGPPYEQYF.

The gene calls are TRBV12-3 or TRBV12-4 and TRBJ2-7. The CDR3 consists of 14 residues. CDR3 residues: CASSLDLFPYEQYF.

The chain couples TRBV5-1 to TRBJ1-1; TCRdb's assignment of TRBD1 cannot be checked, as there is no DNA. This CDR3 has 15 amino acids. Germline V CDR1 and CDR2: SGHRS, YFSETQ. The CDR3 region is CASSLIWGTGTEAFF.

CDR3: CASKGARMNEQFF. The chain is built from TRBV7-9 and TRBJ2-1. The CDR3 totals 13 residues. CDR1 is SEHNR and CDR2 is FQNEAQ in the germline V gene (reference sequence).